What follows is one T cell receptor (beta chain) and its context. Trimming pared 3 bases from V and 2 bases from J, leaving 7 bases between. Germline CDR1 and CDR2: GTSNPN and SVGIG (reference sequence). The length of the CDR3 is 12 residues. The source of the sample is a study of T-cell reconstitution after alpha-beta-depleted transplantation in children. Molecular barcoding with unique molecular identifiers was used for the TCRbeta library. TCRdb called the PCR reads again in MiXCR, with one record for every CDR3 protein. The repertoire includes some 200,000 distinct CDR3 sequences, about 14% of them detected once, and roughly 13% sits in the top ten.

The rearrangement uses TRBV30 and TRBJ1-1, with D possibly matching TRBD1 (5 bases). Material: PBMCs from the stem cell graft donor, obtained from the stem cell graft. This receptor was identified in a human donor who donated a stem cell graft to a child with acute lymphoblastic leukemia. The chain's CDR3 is CAWSRVNTEAFF. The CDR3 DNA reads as TGTGCCTGGAGCAGGGTCAACACTGAAGCTTTCTTT.